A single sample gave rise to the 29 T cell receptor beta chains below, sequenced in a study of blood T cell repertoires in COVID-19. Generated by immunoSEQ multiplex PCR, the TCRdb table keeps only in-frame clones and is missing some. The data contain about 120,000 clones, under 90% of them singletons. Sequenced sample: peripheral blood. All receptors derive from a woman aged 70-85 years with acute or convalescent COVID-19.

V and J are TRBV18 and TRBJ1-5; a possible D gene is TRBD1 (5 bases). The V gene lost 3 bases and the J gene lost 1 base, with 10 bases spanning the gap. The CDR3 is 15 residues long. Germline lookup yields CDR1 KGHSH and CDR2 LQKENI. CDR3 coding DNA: TGTGCCAGCTCACCGGGGGGATGGAGCAATCAGCCCCAGCATTTT. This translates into CASSPGGWSNQPQHF.

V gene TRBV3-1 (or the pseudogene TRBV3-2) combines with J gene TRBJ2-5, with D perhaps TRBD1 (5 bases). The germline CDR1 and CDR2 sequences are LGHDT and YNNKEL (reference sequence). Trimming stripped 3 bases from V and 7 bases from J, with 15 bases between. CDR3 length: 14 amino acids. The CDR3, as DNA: TGTGCCAGCAGCCACGGCAGGGAAGAAGGGACCCAGTACTTC. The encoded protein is CASSHGREEGTQYF.

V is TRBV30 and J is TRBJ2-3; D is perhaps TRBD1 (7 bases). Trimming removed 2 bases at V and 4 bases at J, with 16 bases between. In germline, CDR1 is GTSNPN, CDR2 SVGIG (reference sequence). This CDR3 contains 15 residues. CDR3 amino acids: CAWSPGGFGADTQYF. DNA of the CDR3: TGTGCCTGGAGTCCAGGGGGGTTTGGCGCAGATACGCAGTATTTT. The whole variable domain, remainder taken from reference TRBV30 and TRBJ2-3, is SQTIHQWPATLVQPVGSPLSLECTVEGTSNPNLYWYRQAAGRGLQLLFYSVGIGQISSEVPQNLSASRPQDRQFILSSKKLLLSDSGFYLCAWSPGGFGADTQYFGPGTRLTVL.

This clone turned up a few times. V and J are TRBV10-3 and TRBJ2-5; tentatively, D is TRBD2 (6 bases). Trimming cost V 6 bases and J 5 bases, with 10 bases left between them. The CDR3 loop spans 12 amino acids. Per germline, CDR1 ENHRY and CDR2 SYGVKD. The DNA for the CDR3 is TGTGCCATCAGCCCACGGGGGGAGACCCAGTACTTC. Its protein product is CAISPRGETQYF.

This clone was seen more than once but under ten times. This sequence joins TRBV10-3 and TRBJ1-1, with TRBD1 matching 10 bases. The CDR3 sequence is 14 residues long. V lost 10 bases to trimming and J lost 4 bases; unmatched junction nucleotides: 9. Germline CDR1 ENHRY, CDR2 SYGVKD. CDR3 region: CATSPGQGSTEAFF. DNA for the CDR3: TGTGCCACTTCACCGGGACAGGGGAGCACTGAAGCTTTCTTT.

CDR3: CASSWDYSGNTIYF. The CDR3 DNA follows: TGTGCCAGCAGCTGGGACTACTCTGGAAACACCATATATTTT. The rearrangement joins TRBV3-1 (or the pseudogene TRBV3-2) to TRBJ1-3; D may be TRBD1 (5 bases). This CDR3 comprises 14 residues. V was cut by 5 bases and J by 0 bases, with 8 bases left in between. Germline values: CDR1 LGHDT, CDR2 YNNKEL (reference sequence).

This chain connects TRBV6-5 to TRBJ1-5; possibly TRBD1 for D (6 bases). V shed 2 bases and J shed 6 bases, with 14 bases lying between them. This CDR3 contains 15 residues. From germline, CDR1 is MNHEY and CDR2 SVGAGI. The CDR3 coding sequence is TGTGCCAGCAGTTACAACAGGGAACTAACTCAGCCCCAGCATTTT. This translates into CASSYNRELTQPQHF.

CDR3 loop: CASSIQEGYGYTF. The CDR3 DNA follows: TGTGCCAGCTCAATCCAGGAGGGATATGGCTACACCTTC. The chain joins TRBV18 to TRBJ1-2, with unresolved D. Germline-derived CDR1 and CDR2 are KGHSH and LQKENI. The CDR3 totals 13 residues. V was cut by 5 bases and J by 5 bases, with 12 bases left in between. The variable domain in full, completed from reference TRBV18 and TRBJ1-2, reads NAGVMQNPRHLVRRRGQEARLRCSPMKGHSHVYWYRQLPEEGLKFMVYLQKENIIDESGMPKERFSAEFPKEGPSILRIQQVVRGDSAAYFCASSIQEGYGYTFGSGTRLTVV.

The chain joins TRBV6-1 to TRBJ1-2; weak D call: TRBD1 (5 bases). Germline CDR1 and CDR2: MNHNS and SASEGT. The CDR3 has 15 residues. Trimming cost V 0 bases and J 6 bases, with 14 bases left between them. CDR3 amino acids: CASSEAGGRAHGYTF. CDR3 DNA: TGTGCCAGCAGTGAAGCCGGCGGCAGGGCCCATGGCTACACCTTC.

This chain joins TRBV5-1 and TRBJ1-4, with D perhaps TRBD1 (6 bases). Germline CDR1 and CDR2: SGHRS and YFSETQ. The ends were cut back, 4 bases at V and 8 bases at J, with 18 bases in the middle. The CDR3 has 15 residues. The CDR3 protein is CASSEGRGVGEKLFF. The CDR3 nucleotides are TGCGCCAGCAGCGAAGGCAGGGGTGTGGGAGAAAAACTGTTTTTT.

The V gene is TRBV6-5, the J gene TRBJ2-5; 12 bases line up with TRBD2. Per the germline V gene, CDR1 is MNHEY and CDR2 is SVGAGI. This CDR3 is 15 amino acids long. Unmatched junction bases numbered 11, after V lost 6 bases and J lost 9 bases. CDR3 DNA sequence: TGTGCCAGCAGAATACTAGCGGGGGGATCCGGGGCCCAGTACTTC. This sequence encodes CASRILAGGSGAQYF.

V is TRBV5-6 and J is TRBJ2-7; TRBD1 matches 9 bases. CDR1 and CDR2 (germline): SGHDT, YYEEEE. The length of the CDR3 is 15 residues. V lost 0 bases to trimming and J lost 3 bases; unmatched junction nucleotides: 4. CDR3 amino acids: CASSLGAGQGYEQYF. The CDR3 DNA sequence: TGTGCCAGCAGCTTGGGGGCGGGACAGGGCTACGAGCAGTACTTC.

The CDR3: CASSLGGLAAGELFF. DNA for the CDR3: TGTGCCAGCAGCTTAGGGGGACTAGCCGCCGGGGAGCTGTTTTTT. This chain uses TRBV7-2 with TRBJ2-2; 9 bases line up with TRBD2. Germline CDR1 SGHTA, CDR2 FQGNSA. J lost 6 bases, V lost 1 base, and 3 bases had no gene match. The CDR3 spans 15 residues.

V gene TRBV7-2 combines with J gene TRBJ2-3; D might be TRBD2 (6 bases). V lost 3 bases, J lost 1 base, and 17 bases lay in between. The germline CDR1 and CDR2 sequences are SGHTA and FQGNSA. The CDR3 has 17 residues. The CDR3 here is CASSLTLTQRGTDTQYF. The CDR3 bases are TGTGCCAGCAGCTTGACTCTCACCCAGCGGGGCACAGATACGCAGTATTTT.

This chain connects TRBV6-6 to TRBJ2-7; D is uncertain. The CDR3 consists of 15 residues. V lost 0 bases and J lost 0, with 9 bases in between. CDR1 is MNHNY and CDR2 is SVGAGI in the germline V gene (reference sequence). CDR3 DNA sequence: TGTGCCAGCAGTTACTCGAACAGTGCCTCCTACGAGCAGTACTTC. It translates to CASSYSNSASYEQYF.

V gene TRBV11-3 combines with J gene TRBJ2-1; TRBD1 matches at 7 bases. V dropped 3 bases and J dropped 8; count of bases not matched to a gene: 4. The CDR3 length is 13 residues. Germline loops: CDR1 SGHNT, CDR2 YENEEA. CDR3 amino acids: CASSFDRVDEQFF. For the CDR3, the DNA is TGTGCCAGCAGCTTTGACAGGGTCGATGAGCAGTTCTTC.

The CDR3 sequence: CASSLTDRSGNTIYF. In nucleotides, the CDR3 is TGTGCCAGCAGCTTGACAGACCGCTCTGGAAACACCATATATTTT. V usage is TRBV7-8 and J usage is TRBJ1-3; TRBD1 is a possible D gene (5 bases). V was trimmed by 3 bases and J by 0 bases, leaving 9 bases between them. This CDR3 contains 15 residues. CDR1 and CDR2 from the germline V gene are SGHVS and FQNEAQ.

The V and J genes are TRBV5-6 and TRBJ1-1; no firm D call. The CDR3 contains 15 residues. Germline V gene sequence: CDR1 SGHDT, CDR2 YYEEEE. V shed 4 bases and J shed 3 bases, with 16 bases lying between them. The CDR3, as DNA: TGTGCCAGCAGCCCGAAGCACAGAATGGACACTGAAGCTTTCTTT. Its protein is CASSPKHRMDTEAFF.

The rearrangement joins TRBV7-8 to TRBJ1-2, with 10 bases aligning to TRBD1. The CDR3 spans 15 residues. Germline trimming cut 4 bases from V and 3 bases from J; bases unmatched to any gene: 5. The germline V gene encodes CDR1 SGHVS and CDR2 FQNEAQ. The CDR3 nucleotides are TGTGCCAGCAGCTCAAGACAGGGGGCGTACTATGGCTACACCTTC. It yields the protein CASSSRQGAYYGYTF.

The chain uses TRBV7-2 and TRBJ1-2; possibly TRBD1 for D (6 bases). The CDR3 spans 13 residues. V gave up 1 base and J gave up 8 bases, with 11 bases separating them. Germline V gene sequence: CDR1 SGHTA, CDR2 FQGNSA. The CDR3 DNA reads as TGTGCCAGCAGCTTAGACAGGGTGGGAGGCTACACCTTC. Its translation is CASSLDRVGGYTF. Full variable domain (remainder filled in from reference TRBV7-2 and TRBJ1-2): GAGVSQSPSNKVTEKGKDVELRCDPISGHTALYWYRQSLGQGLEFLIYFQGNSAPDKSGLPSDRFSAERTGGSVSTLTIQRTQQEDSAVYLCASSLDRVGGYTFGSGTRLTVV.

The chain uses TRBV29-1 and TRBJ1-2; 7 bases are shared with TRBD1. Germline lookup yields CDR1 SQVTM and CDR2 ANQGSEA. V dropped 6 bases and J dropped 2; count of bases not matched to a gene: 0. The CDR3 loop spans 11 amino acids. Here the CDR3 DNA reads TGCAGCGTGGGACAGAACTATGGCTACACCTTC. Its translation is CSVGQNYGYTF.

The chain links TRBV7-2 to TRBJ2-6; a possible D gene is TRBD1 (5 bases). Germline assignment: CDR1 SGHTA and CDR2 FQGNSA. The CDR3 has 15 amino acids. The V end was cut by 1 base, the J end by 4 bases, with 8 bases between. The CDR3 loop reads CASSLVGVGANVLTF. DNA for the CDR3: TGTGCCAGCAGCTTAGTAGGGGTCGGGGCCAACGTCCTGACTTTC. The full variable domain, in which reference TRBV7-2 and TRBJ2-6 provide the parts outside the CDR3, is GAGVSQSPSNKVTEKGKDVELRCDPISGHTALYWYRQSLGQGLEFLIYFQGNSAPDKSGLPSDRFSAERTGGSVSTLTIQRTQQEDSAVYLCASSLVGVGANVLTFGAGSRLTVL.

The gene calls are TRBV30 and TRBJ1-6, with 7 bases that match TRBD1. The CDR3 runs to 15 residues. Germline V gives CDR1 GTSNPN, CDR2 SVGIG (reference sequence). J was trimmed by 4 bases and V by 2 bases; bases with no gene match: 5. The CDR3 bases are TGTGCCTGGAGTACAACGGGACAGTATAATTCACCCCTCCACTTT. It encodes CAWSTTGQYNSPLHF.

The CDR3 is CASSFRGRNYEQYF. The CDR3 nucleotides are TGTGCCAGCAGCTTCCGGGGTAGGAACTACGAGCAGTACTTC. The chain is built from TRBV7-8 and TRBJ2-7; a weak D match, TRBD2 (5 bases). Trimming left V 3 bases short and J 3 bases short, with 12 bases between. CDR3 size: 14 residues. Germline lookup yields CDR1 SGHVS and CDR2 FQNEAQ.

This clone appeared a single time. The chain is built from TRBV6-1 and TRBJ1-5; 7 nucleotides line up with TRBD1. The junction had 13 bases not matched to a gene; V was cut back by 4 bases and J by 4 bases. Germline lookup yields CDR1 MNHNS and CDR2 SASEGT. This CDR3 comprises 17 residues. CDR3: CASSGPRRGDFNQPQHF. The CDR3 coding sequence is TGTGCCAGCAGTGGCCCTCGCAGGGGGGATTTTAATCAGCCCCAGCATTTT.

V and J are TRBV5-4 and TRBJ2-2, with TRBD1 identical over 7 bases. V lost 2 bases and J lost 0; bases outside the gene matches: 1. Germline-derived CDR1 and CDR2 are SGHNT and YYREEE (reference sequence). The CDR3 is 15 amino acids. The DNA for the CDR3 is TGTGCCAGCAGCTTTCAGGGGGCGAACACCGGGGAGCTGTTTTTT. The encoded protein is CASSFQGANTGELFF. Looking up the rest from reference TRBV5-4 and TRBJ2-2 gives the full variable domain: ETGVTQSPTHLIKTRGQQVTLRCSSQSGHNTVSWYQQALGQGPQFIFQYYREEENGRGNFPPRFSGLQFPNYSSELNVNALELDDSALYLCASSFQGANTGELFFGEGSRLTVL.

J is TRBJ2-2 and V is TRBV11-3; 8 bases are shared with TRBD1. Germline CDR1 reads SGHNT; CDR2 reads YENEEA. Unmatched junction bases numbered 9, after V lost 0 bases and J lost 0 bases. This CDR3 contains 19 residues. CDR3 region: CASSLDRLGQATNTGELFF. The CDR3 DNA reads TGTGCCAGCAGCTTAGATCGCCTGGGACAGGCCACGAACACCGGGGAGCTGTTTTTT.

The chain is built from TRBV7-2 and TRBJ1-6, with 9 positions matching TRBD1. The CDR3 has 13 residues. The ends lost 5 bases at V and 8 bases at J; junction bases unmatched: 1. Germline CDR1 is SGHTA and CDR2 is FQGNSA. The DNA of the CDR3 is TGTGCCAGCAGCAGGGACAGGGATTCACCCCTCCACTTT. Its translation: CASSRDRDSPLHF.

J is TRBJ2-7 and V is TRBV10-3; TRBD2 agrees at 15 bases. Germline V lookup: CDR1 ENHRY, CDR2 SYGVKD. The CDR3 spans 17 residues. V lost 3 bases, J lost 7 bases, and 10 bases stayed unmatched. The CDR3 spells CAISDKGLAGGAGEQYF. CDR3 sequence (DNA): TGTGCCATCAGTGATAAGGGACTAGCGGGGGGAGCTGGGGAGCAGTACTTC.